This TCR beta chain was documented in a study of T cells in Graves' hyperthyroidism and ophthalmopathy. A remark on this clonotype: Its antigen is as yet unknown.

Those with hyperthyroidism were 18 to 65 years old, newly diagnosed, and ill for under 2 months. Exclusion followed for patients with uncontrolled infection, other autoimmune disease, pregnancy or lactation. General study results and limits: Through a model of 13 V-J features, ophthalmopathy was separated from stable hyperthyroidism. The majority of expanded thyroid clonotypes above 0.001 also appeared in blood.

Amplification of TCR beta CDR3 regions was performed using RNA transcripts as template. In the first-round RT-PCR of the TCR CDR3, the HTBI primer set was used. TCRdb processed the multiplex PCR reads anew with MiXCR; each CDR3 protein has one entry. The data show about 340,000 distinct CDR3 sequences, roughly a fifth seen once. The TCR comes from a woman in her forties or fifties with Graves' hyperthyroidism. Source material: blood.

CDR3 residues: CASTDWGRDDTQYF. CDR3 coding DNA: TGTGCCAGCACCGACTGGGGCAGGGATGATACGCAGTATTTT. V and J are TRBV28 and TRBJ2-3, with D possibly being TRBD1 (5 bases). Germline V gene lookup returns CDR1 MDHEN and CDR2 SYDVKM. The CDR3 length is 14 residues. Trimming cost V 7 bases and J 6 bases, with 17 bases left between them.